One and the same sample provided the 29 T cell receptor beta chains below, sequenced in a study of T cells in Graves' hyperthyroidism and ophthalmopathy. RNA transcripts were the template for amplifying TCR beta CDR3 regions. Researchers ran a first-round RT-PCR on the TCR CDR3 using the HTBI primer set. TCRdb recomputed calls from the multiplex PCR reads with MiXCR, one row per CDR3 protein. The repertoire consists of 530,000 or so distinct CDR3 sequences, with approximately 17% occurring once and the leading ten covering approximately 15%. The material sequenced was blood. All receptors come from a woman in her late teens or twenties with Graves' ophthalmopathy.

The V gene is TRBV9, the J gene TRBJ2-2; D gene uncertain. This CDR3 is built from 14 residues. The germline V gene has CDR1 SGDLS and CDR2 YYNGEE. V lost 3 bases and J 4 bases, leaving 10 bases between the germline ends. The chain's CDR3 is CASSAGVSTGELFF. The DNA for the CDR3 is TGTGCCAGCAGCGCTGGGGTGTCCACCGGGGAGCTGTTTTTT. The full variable domain, in which reference TRBV9 and TRBJ2-2 provide the parts outside the CDR3, is DSGVTQTPKHLITATGQRVTLRCSPRSGDLSVYWYQQSLDQGLQFLIQYYNGEERAKGNILERFSAQQFPDLHSELNLSSLELGDSALYFCASSAGVSTGELFFGEGSRLTVL.

This chain joins TRBV12-3 or TRBV12-4 and TRBJ2-3, with unresolved D. The CDR3 is made up of 12 amino acids. V lost 1 base and J lost 8, with 7 bases in between. The CDR3: CASSLEEVTQYF. Written as DNA, the CDR3 is TGTGCCAGCAGTTTAGAGGAAGTTACGCAGTATTTT.

This clonotype occurred many times. The chain uses TRBV6-1 and TRBJ1-2, with 7 bases that match TRBD1. With V trimmed by 7 bases and J by 4 bases, 15 bases remained unmatched. Germline assignment: CDR1 MNHNS and CDR2 SASEGT. The CDR3 loop spans 16 amino acids. The CDR3 sequence is CASTSGGGGGIYGYTF. CDR3 DNA: TGTGCCAGCACCTCCGGGGGGGGAGGGGGCATCTATGGCTACACCTTC.

This clonotype was detected ten times or more. This sequence joins TRBV6-2 or TRBV6-3 and TRBJ2-7; 11 bases align to TRBD2. The germline V gene encodes CDR1 MNHEY and CDR2 SVGEGT. Trimming at V came to 0 bases and at J to 1 base, leaving 5 bases not matched to a gene. This CDR3 has 17 amino acids. CDR3 in DNA: TGTGCCAGCAGTTACTCAACTAGCGGGAGAGTATCCTACGAGCAGTACTTC. Translation gives CASSYSTSGRVSYEQYF.

This clonotype has a count of ten or more. The chain uses TRBV30 and TRBJ1-2, with D hard to call. This CDR3 is 12 amino acids long. Germline CDR1 GTSNPN, CDR2 SVGIG (reference sequence). V was clipped by 5 bases and J by 1 base, with 8 bases between them. The CDR3, as DNA: TGTGCCTGGGACAAACTTAACTATGGCTACACCTTC. Its translation is CAWDKLNYGYTF.

In its sample, this clonotype was seen many times. The V call is TRBV7-2, the J call TRBJ2-3, with 8 bases that match TRBD2. Trimming removed 5 bases from V and 2 bases from J; junction bases left unmatched: 12. This CDR3 region has 17 residues. Per the germline V gene, CDR1 is SGHTA and CDR2 is FQGNSA. The CDR3 here is CASSPRRGGRNTDTQYF. DNA of the CDR3: TGTGCCAGCAGCCCCAGGAGGGGCGGGAGGAACACAGATACGCAGTATTTT.

Many counts were recorded for this clonotype. The chain employs TRBV6-2 or TRBV6-3 and TRBJ1-1; 9 positions agree with TRBD1. J was trimmed by 5 bases and V by 0 bases; bases with no gene match: 13. Looked up from germline, CDR1 is MNHEY and CDR2 is SVGEGT. The length of the CDR3 is 18 residues. CDR3 in amino acids: CASSYSIRDRDFRTEAFF. The DNA for the CDR3 is TGTGCCAGCAGTTACTCGATCCGGGACAGGGACTTTCGGACTGAAGCTTTCTTT.

In its sample, this clonotype was seen many times. The chain uses TRBV20-1 and TRBJ1-2, with 7 bases fitting TRBD1. This CDR3 region has 14 residues. Germline CDR1 and CDR2: DFQATT and SNEGSKA (reference sequence). With V trimmed by 2 bases and J by 7 bases, 10 bases remained unmatched. CDR3 residues: CSARWGGTVSGYTF. The CDR3 nucleotides are TGCAGTGCTAGATGGGGCGGGACAGTTTCTGGCTACACCTTC.

This clonotype occurred a few times. The rearrangement joins TRBV28 to TRBJ2-6, with a possible D match to TRBD2 (6 bases). The germline gives CDR1 MDHEN, CDR2 SYDVKM. The CDR3 has 17 amino acids. The V end was cut by 2 bases, the J end by 4 bases, with 15 bases between. The CDR3: CASSLSGPVRGANVLTF. The CDR3 DNA reads TGTGCCAGCAGTTTAAGCGGGCCCGTGAGGGGGGCCAACGTCCTGACTTTC.

This clonotype has a handful of counts. CDR3 sequence (DNA): TGTGCCAGCAGCCCTCAGGACAGCCAAGAGACCCAGTACTTC. Amino acid sequence: CASSPQDSQETQYF. The rearrangement links TRBV7-9 to TRBJ2-5, with D perhaps TRBD1 (6 bases). The CDR3 sequence is 14 residues long. Trimming took 5 bases from V and 1 from J, leaving 11 bases between them. Looked up from germline, CDR1 is SEHNR and CDR2 is FQNEAQ (reference sequence).

The J gene is TRBJ2-5, the V gene TRBV10-3, with 10 nucleotides matching TRBD1. With V trimmed by 9 bases and J by 5 bases, 6 bases remained unmatched. CDR1 and CDR2 (germline): ENHRY, SYGVKD. This CDR3 spans 13 amino acids. As DNA, the CDR3 is TGTGCCATGAGCCGGGACAGGGGCGAGACCCAGTACTTC. Translated: CAMSRDRGETQYF.

This clonotype was picked up a small number of times. The chain is built from TRBV7-6 and TRBJ2-3; D may be TRBD1 or TRBD2 (5 bases each). V was trimmed by 4 bases and J by 0 bases, leaving 11 bases between them. Germline CDR1 SGHVS, CDR2 FNYEAQ. CDR3 length equals 15 residues. Here the CDR3 reads CASSSGLGSTDTQYF. The CDR3 nucleotides are TGTGCCAGCAGCTCGGGGCTCGGCAGCACAGATACGCAGTATTTT.

The chain joins TRBV6-2 or TRBV6-3 to TRBJ2-1; 10 bases fit TRBD2. The CDR3 contains 17 residues. Germline CDR1 and CDR2: MNHEY and SVGEGT. The V segment lost 5 bases and the J segment 0 bases; nucleotides outside the gene matches: 7. The CDR3 sequence is CASSGASGGSSYNEQFF. The CDR3 nucleotides are TGTGCCAGCAGTGGGGCTAGCGGGGGTAGCTCCTACAATGAGCAGTTCTTC.

The chain combines TRBV28 with TRBJ1-5, with 9 bases lining up with TRBD1. The CDR3 runs 18 residues. V was clipped by 5 bases and J by 0 bases; unmatched bases: 11. Germline lookup yields CDR1 MDHEN and CDR2 SYDVKM. This CDR3 reads CASSPGGQGSYSNQPQHF. In nucleotides, the CDR3 is TGTGCCAGCAGTCCCGGGGGACAGGGTAGCTATAGCAATCAGCCCCAGCATTTT.

V and J are TRBV9 and TRBJ1-4; 11 nucleotides align to TRBD1. Germline loops: CDR1 SGDLS, CDR2 YYNGEE. This CDR3 comprises 18 residues. The J segment lost 6 bases and the V segment lost 0 bases, leaving 10 bases of the junction unmatched. In DNA, the CDR3 is TGTGCCAGCAGCGTAGACGGACAGGGGGCGCCGGGTGATGAAAAACTGTTTTTT. Translating gives CASSVDGQGAPGDEKLFF. The whole variable domain, filled in from reference TRBV9 and TRBJ1-4, reads DSGVTQTPKHLITATGQRVTLRCSPRSGDLSVYWYQQSLDQGLQFLIQYYNGEERAKGNILERFSAQQFPDLHSELNLSSLELGDSALYFCASSVDGQGAPGDEKLFFGSGTQLSVL.

At least ten counts were recorded for this clonotype. The genes are TRBV7-2 and TRBJ2-5, with D unclear. Trimming pared 5 bases from V and 4 bases from J, leaving 8 bases between. Germline CDR1 is SGHTA and CDR2 is FQGNSA. The CDR3 consists of 12 residues. Written as DNA, the CDR3 is TGTGCCAGCAGCCCCTCGGGAGAGACCCAGTACTTC. This translates into CASSPSGETQYF.

This clonotype is a singleton in its sample. J is TRBJ2-1 and V is TRBV12-3 or TRBV12-4; TRBD2 matches at 11 bases. With V trimmed by 2 bases and J by 9 bases, 6 bases remained unmatched. The length of the CDR3 is 15 residues. CDR3 in amino acids: CASSLLAGGYGEQFF. Here the CDR3 DNA reads TGTGCCAGCAGTTTATTAGCGGGGGGGTATGGTGAGCAGTTCTTC.

This clonotype has a count of ten or more. The chain couples TRBV2 to TRBJ2-7; a weak D match, TRBD2 (5 bases). The V end lost 3 bases, the J end lost 7 bases, and 13 bases lay between the germline ends. This CDR3 comprises 13 residues. Germline CDR1 reads SNHLY; CDR2 reads FYNNEI. CDR3 sequence reads: CASSEEASLEQYF. CDR3 coding DNA: TGTGCCAGCAGTGAGGAGGCTAGCCTGGAGCAGTACTTC.

The chain couples TRBV27 to TRBJ1-1; the D gene is possibly TRBD1 (5 bases). CDR3 length: 15 amino acids. The germline V gene encodes CDR1 MNHEY and CDR2 SMNVEV (reference sequence). Between the trimmed V and J ends, which lost 2 bases and 6 bases, there was a span of 16 bases. This chain's CDR3 is CASSLEAREGSEAFF. The CDR3 coding sequence is TGTGCCAGCAGTTTAGAGGCCAGGGAGGGGTCTGAAGCTTTCTTT.

This clonotype has just a few counts. This chain uses TRBV15 with TRBJ2-1; a weak D match, TRBD2 (5 bases). This CDR3 region has 13 residues. Germline V CDR1 and CDR2: LNHNV, YYDKDF (reference sequence). V shed 8 bases and J shed 5 bases, with 13 bases lying between them. CDR3 nucleotides: TGTGCCACCTATGAGGGCCGGAACAATGAGCAGTTCTTC. Translation: CATYEGRNNEQFF.

This clonotype was recorded many times. The genes are TRBV11-2 and TRBJ1-1, with 7 positions matching TRBD1. This CDR3 is built from 17 residues. Trimming removed 5 bases from V and 5 bases from J; junction bases left unmatched: 17. In germline, CDR1 is SGHAT, CDR2 FQNNGV. CDR3 bases: TGTGCCAGCAGCCCCCTAGGCAGGGGATGGGGACAGACTGAAGCTTTCTTT. This encodes CASSPLGRGWGQTEAFF.

At least ten counts were recorded for this clonotype. The gene calls are TRBV20-1 and TRBJ2-7; TRBD2 aligns across 9 bases. V shed 1 base and J 4 bases; nucleotides not matched to a gene: 2. In germline, CDR1 is DFQATT, CDR2 SNEGSKA (reference sequence). The CDR3 sequence is 13 residues long. CDR3 sequence (DNA): TGCAGTGCTAGAGGGCTAGCGGGGTACGAGCAGTACTTC. Translating gives CSARGLAGYEQYF.

The chain links TRBV6-1 to TRBJ1-2; no definite D call. CDR3 length equals 14 residues. Germline CDR1 and CDR2: MNHNS and SASEGT. Deletions cut 7 bases from V and 0 bases from J, with 12 bases between. CDR3: CASMTGDSNYGYTF. In DNA form, the CDR3 reads TGTGCCAGCATGACGGGCGATTCTAACTATGGCTACACCTTC.

This clonotype was recorded a few times. The chain carries TRBV29-1 and TRBJ2-7; 7 bases match TRBD1. The CDR3 has 16 residues. Trimming removed 7 bases from V and 2 bases from J; junction bases left unmatched: 17. Germline loops: CDR1 SQVTM, CDR2 ANQGSEA. The CDR3 is CSANEGQPLGPYEQYF. The CDR3 DNA reads TGCAGCGCGAACGAGGGACAGCCCTTAGGGCCCTACGAGCAGTACTTC.

The V call is TRBV7-9, the J call TRBJ1-1; 9 bases match TRBD1. The J segment lost 13 bases and the V segment lost 1 base, leaving 16 bases of the junction unmatched. The CDR3 totals 16 residues. Germline values: CDR1 SEHNR, CDR2 FQNEAQ (reference sequence). The CDR3 coding sequence is TGTGCCAGCAGCTTAGTGGTCTACGGGACAGGGTTGCTCCATTTCTTT. This encodes CASSLVVYGTGLLHFF.

In its sample, this clonotype was seen many times. The chain is built from TRBV28 and TRBJ2-3; TRBD1 agrees at 8 bases. This CDR3 comprises 17 residues. V lost 6 bases to trimming and J lost 0 bases; unmatched junction nucleotides: 11. From germline, CDR1 is MDHEN and CDR2 SYDVKM. The CDR3 loop is CASRRGTGHASTDTQYF. In DNA, the CDR3 is TGTGCCAGCAGGCGAGGGACAGGACATGCTAGCACAGATACGCAGTATTTT. Full variable domain (outside the CDR3, taken from reference TRBV28 and TRBJ2-3): DVKVTQSSRYLVKRTGEKVFLECVQDMDHENMFWYRQDPGLGLRLIYFSYDVKMKEKGDIPEGYSVSREKKERFSLILESASTNQTSMYLCASRRGTGHASTDTQYFGPGTRLTVL.

The sample holds many counts of this clonotype. The CDR3 DNA reads as TGTGCCAGCAGTCCCCACGACAGGGGCTATGGCTACACCTTC. It yields the protein CASSPHDRGYGYTF. V is TRBV28 and J is TRBJ1-2, with 8 bases identical to TRBD1. The germline gives CDR1 MDHEN, CDR2 SYDVKM. After removal of 5 bases from V and 4 bases from J, the junction contained 6 bases not matched to a gene. This CDR3 is 14 amino acids long.

This clonotype has a count of ten or more. The chain combines TRBV20-1 with TRBJ2-3; perhaps TRBD2 as D (5 bases). CDR1 and CDR2 (germline): DFQATT, SNEGSKA (reference sequence). The CDR3 extends over 15 amino acids. V was clipped by 3 bases and J by 4 bases, with 17 bases between them. CDR3 sequence (DNA): TGCAGTGCTAGTATGCGGGCCACTTGGGCAGATACGCAGTATTTT. Translation gives CSASMRATWADTQYF.

There are many counts of this clonotype. V usage is TRBV7-9 and J usage is TRBJ2-2; the D is unclear. CDR3 length: 15 residues. The V gene's germline CDR1 is SEHNR and CDR2 FQNEAQ (reference sequence). V dropped 5 bases and J dropped 5 bases, with 15 bases sitting between them. Here the CDR3 reads CASSLDWTRTGELFF. The CDR3 coding sequence is TGTGCCAGCAGCCTCGACTGGACCAGGACCGGGGAGCTGTTTTTT.